Presented here are 27 T cell receptor beta chains from one specimen sequenced in a study of cytomegalovirus exposure and HLA in healthy donors. In the PCR, 60 Vbeta and 13 Jbeta primers were used. The assay was immunoSEQ multiplex PCR, and TCRdb's table has in-frame clones only and misses some. In all, the sample yields 150,000 to 200,000 clones. Material for sequencing was PBMCs. These receptor sequences come from a man aged 25 to 40 in good health and CMV-seronegative.

This chain uses TRBV18 with TRBJ2-7; 13 nucleotides agree with TRBD2. The V segment lost 6 bases and the J segment 5 bases; nucleotides outside the gene matches: 7. Looked up from germline, CDR1 is KGHSH and CDR2 is LQKENI. The CDR3 sequence is 15 residues long. CDR3 residues: CASSHRTSGSHEQYF. DNA for the CDR3: TGTGCCAGCTCCCACAGGACTAGCGGGAGCCACGAGCAGTACTTC.

The gene calls are TRBV6-5 and TRBJ2-7, with 8 positions matching TRBD2. CDR3 size: 14 residues. Germline CDR1 is MNHEY and CDR2 is SVGAGI. Trimming cost V 2 bases and J 2 bases; bases outside gene matches: 2. As DNA, the CDR3 is TGTGCCAGCAGTTACCGGGGACTAGCCTACGAGCAGTACTTC. It is translated as CASSYRGLAYEQYF.

CDR3 residues: CASTPKGRGGGQFF. The CDR3, as DNA: TGTGCCAGCACCCCAAAAGGGAGAGGCGGAGGGCAGTTCTTC. The chain employs TRBV7-2 and TRBJ2-1; D is possibly TRBD2 (5 bases). CDR1 is SGHTA, CDR2 FQGNSA, per germline. Between the trimmed V and J ends, which lost 7 bases and 12 bases, there was a span of 22 bases. CDR3 length: 14 amino acids.

This chain uses TRBV19 with TRBJ1-5; no clear D gene. Trimming left V 3 bases short and J 3 bases short, with 3 bases between. Germline V gene sequence: CDR1 LNHDA, CDR2 SQIVND (reference sequence). The CDR3 length is 12 residues. CDR3 bases: TGTGCCAGTAGTATTTACAATCAGCCCCAGCATTTT. Its protein product is CASSIYNQPQHF.

V gene TRBV13 combines with J gene TRBJ1-1; 8 bases are shared with TRBD1. CDR1 is PRHDT, CDR2 FYEKMQ, per germline (reference sequence). Trimming at V came to 8 bases and at J to 3 bases, leaving 8 bases not matched to a gene. The CDR3 has 14 residues. The CDR3 DNA follows: TGTGCCAGCTTGAGGACAGGGTCGGACACTGAAGCTTTCTTT. Translating it yields CASLRTGSDTEAFF.

The chain joins TRBV9 to TRBJ2-7; perhaps TRBD2 as D (5 bases). CDR3 length: 14 amino acids. The V end lost 4 bases, the J end lost 2 bases, and 13 bases lay between the germline ends. The germline V gene encodes CDR1 SGDLS and CDR2 YYNGEE. CDR3 sequence reads: CASSPQDFPYEQYF. CDR3 in DNA: TGTGCCAGCAGCCCCCAGGACTTCCCCTACGAGCAGTACTTC. The variable domain in full, with the rest retrieved from reference TRBV9 and TRBJ2-7, is DSGVTQTPKHLITATGQRVTLRCSPRSGDLSVYWYQQSLDQGLQFLIQYYNGEERAKGNILERFSAQQFPDLHSELNLSSLELGDSALYFCASSPQDFPYEQYFGPGTRLTVT.

This chain uses TRBV18 with TRBJ2-1, with D possibly being TRBD2 (6 bases). CDR1 KGHSH and CDR2 LQKENI come from the germline V gene. V dropped 0 bases and J dropped 6 bases, with 15 bases sitting between them. The CDR3 runs to 16 residues. Here the CDR3 DNA reads TGTGCCAGCTCACCACCCGGGACTCAAGCGGGCAATGAGCAGTTCTTC. It encodes CASSPPGTQAGNEQFF.

The rearrangement joins TRBV25-1 to TRBJ1-4; 10 nucleotides match TRBD1. The CDR3 sequence is 16 residues long. With 4 bases clipped from V and 5 bases from J, the junction kept 7 bases outside the gene matches. CDR1 MGHDK and CDR2 SYGVNS come from the germline V gene. CDR3 loop: CASSGGQGFLNEKLFF. CDR3 DNA sequence: TGTGCCAGCAGTGGGGGACAGGGGTTTTTAAATGAAAAACTGTTTTTT.

The chain uses TRBV9 and TRBJ2-7, with 8 bases identical to TRBD2. This CDR3 is 15 amino acids long. CDR1 and CDR2 (germline): SGDLS, YYNGEE. V trimming: 4 bases; J trimming: 2 bases; junction bases outside the gene matches: 8. The CDR3 bases are TGTGCCAGCAGCCCTTCCGCGGGAGGAACCTACGAGCAGTACTTC. This translates into CASSPSAGGTYEQYF.

V gene TRBV7-3 combines with J gene TRBJ2-3; 8 bases match TRBD1. Germline values: CDR1 SGHTA, CDR2 FQGTGA. This CDR3 is built from 14 residues. The ends lost 3 bases at V and 2 bases at J; junction bases unmatched: 1. DNA for the CDR3: TGTGCCAGCAGCTTGGACAGGGTCACAGATACGCAGTATTTT. It translates to CASSLDRVTDTQYF.

The CDR3 is CASSLKRAGGFNEKLFF. The DNA of the CDR3 is TGTGCCAGCAGCTTGAAGAGGGCAGGGGGCTTTAATGAAAAACTGTTTTTT. The chain combines TRBV5-6 with TRBJ1-4; TRBD1 aligns across 8 bases. The CDR3 extends over 17 amino acids. Germline CDR1 SGHDT, CDR2 YYEEEE. The J segment lost 4 bases and the V segment lost 1 base, leaving 9 bases of the junction unmatched. Looking up the rest from reference TRBV5-6 and TRBJ1-4 gives the full variable domain: DAGVTQSPTHLIKTRGQQVTLRCSPKSGHDTVSWYQQALGQGPQFIFQYYEEEERQRGNFPDRFSGHQFPNYSSELNVNALLLGDSALYLCASSLKRAGGFNEKLFFGSGTQLSVL.

The rearrangement uses TRBV5-4 and TRBJ1-2; maybe TRBD1 (5 bases). CDR3 length: 15 amino acids. The germline gives CDR1 SGHNT, CDR2 YYREEE (reference sequence). V was shortened by 0 bases and J by 6 bases, with 15 bases between the two germline ends. This chain's CDR3 is CASSLVAYGGDGYTF. Written as DNA, the CDR3 is TGTGCCAGCAGCTTGGTTGCCTATGGGGGGGATGGCTACACCTTC.

The chain couples TRBV29-1 to TRBJ2-2; no clear D. Germline CDR1 is SQVTM and CDR2 is ANQGSEA. This CDR3 is built from 14 residues. The V end was cut by 3 bases, the J end by 4 bases, with 12 bases between. CDR3 amino acids: CSVERQASTGELFF. The CDR3 DNA follows: TGCAGCGTTGAGCGCCAGGCAAGCACCGGGGAGCTGTTTTTT.

This chain links TRBV6-5 with TRBJ1-1, with TRBD1 matching 7 bases. J was trimmed by 4 bases and V by 5 bases; bases with no gene match: 10. Germline-derived CDR1 and CDR2 are MNHEY and SVGAGI. The CDR3 loop spans 15 amino acids. The CDR3 loop is CASSPIQGWGTEAFF. The CDR3 bases are TGTGCCAGCAGTCCGATACAGGGGTGGGGCACTGAAGCTTTCTTT.

The V call is TRBV7-9, the J call TRBJ1-1, with D possibly matching TRBD1 (5 bases). Trimming took 3 bases from V and 2 from J, leaving 13 bases between them. CDR1 is SEHNR, CDR2 FQNEAQ, per germline (reference sequence). CDR3 length equals 15 residues. Here the CDR3 reads CASSFPTGLNTEAFF. For the CDR3, the DNA is TGTGCCAGCAGCTTCCCTACAGGATTAAACACTGAAGCTTTCTTT.

The chain uses TRBV9 and TRBJ2-3; 15 bases are shared with TRBD2. J lost 6 bases, V lost 0 bases, and 2 bases had no gene match. From germline, CDR1 is SGDLS and CDR2 YYNGEE. This CDR3 has 16 residues. CDR3 coding DNA: TGTGCCAGCAGCGTAGCTGGGACTAGCGGGAGGGATACGCAGTATTTT. This translates into CASSVAGTSGRDTQYF.

The chain's CDR3 is CASGKDSTGVGTEAFF. DNA for the CDR3: TGTGCCAGCGGCAAGGACAGCACGGGTGTAGGGACTGAAGCTTTCTTT. The chain is built from TRBV7-2 and TRBJ1-1, with D tentatively TRBD1 (6 bases). The CDR3 covers 16 residues. Looked up from germline, CDR1 is SGHTA and CDR2 is FQGNSA. Trimming pared 8 bases from V and 5 bases from J, leaving 24 bases between.

V and J are TRBV14 and TRBJ2-2; D gene unclear. CDR1 and CDR2 from the germline V gene are SGHDN and FVKESK. Trimming shortened V by 0 bases and J by 3 bases, and 5 bases separated the two germline ends. This CDR3 has 14 residues. CDR3 DNA: TGTGCCAGCAGCCAAGAACAGTACACCGGGGAGCTGTTTTTT. Protein: CASSQEQYTGELFF. Variable domain in full (rest from reference TRBV14 and TRBJ2-2): EAGVTQFPSHSVIEKGQTVTLRCDPISGHDNLYWYRRVMGKEIKFLLHFVKESKQDESGMPNNRFLAERTGGTYSTLKVQPAELEDSGVYFCASSQEQYTGELFFGEGSRLTVL.

This rearrangement joins TRBV2 to TRBJ1-2; tentative D call: TRBD1 (5 bases). The ends were cut back, 5 bases at V and 8 bases at J, with 24 bases in the middle. Germline loops: CDR1 SNHLY, CDR2 FYNNEI. The CDR3 spans 16 residues. CDR3 residues: CASSPGRVGGSLGYTF. CDR3 bases: TGTGCCAGCAGTCCCGGGAGGGTTGGGGGAAGTTTGGGCTACACCTTC.

V is TRBV28 and J is TRBJ1-4, with a tentative D call TRBD1 (6 bases). The length of the CDR3 is 14 residues. Germline V lookup: CDR1 MDHEN, CDR2 SYDVKM. With 4 bases removed from V and 8 bases from J, the gap between germline ends came to 14 bases. The CDR3 protein is CASSSGTLGEKLFF. As DNA, the CDR3 is TGTGCCAGCAGTTCCGGGACATTGGGGGAAAAACTGTTTTTT.

The chain combines TRBV7-7 with TRBJ1-1; 9 positions match TRBD1. J was trimmed by 6 bases and V by 5 bases; bases with no gene match: 7. The CDR3 totals 14 residues. Germline assignment: CDR1 SSHAT and CDR2 FNYEAQ (reference sequence). CDR3 region: CASSAGQGSPEAFF. The CDR3 DNA sequence: TGTGCCAGCAGCGCCGGACAGGGGAGCCCTGAAGCTTTCTTT.

The J gene is TRBJ2-3, the V gene TRBV6-4; TRBD1 matches 9 bases. J gave up 3 bases and V 3 bases, and 7 bases lay outside the gene matches. There are 16 residues in the CDR3. Germline values: CDR1 MRHNA, CDR2 SNTAGT. The CDR3 sequence is CASSEGTGFSTDTQYF. The CDR3 DNA follows: TGTGCCAGCAGTGAGGGGACAGGGTTTTCGACAGATACGCAGTATTTT.

The rearrangement joins TRBV18 to TRBJ2-1, with TRBD2 matching over 14 bases. V lost 3 bases and J lost 12; bases outside the gene matches: 7. The CDR3 covers 15 residues. CDR1 and CDR2 from the germline V gene are KGHSH and LQKENI. CDR3 residues: CASSPPGLAGVGQFF. The CDR3 DNA reads as TGTGCCAGCTCACCTCCGGGACTAGCGGGAGTAGGGCAGTTCTTC.

The chain combines TRBV25-1 with TRBJ1-1, with D possibly being TRBD1 (6 bases). CDR3 length equals 14 residues. With 3 bases removed from V and 5 bases from J, the gap between germline ends came to 13 bases. Germline assignment: CDR1 MGHDK and CDR2 SYGVNS. The CDR3 region is CASSESQGFTEAFF. The CDR3 DNA reads as TGTGCCAGCAGTGAGAGTCAGGGGTTTACTGAAGCTTTCTTT.

The V and J genes are TRBV6-1 and TRBJ2-5; D possibly corresponds to TRBD2 (7 bases). Germline loops: CDR1 MNHNS, CDR2 SASEGT. The CDR3 has 15 residues. V gave up 10 bases and J gave up 11 bases, with 29 bases separating them. CDR3 protein: CATLWGAGAPREQYF. The CDR3, as DNA: TGTGCCACCCTGTGGGGGGCGGGAGCGCCCCGGGAGCAGTACTTC.

This chain's CDR3 is CASSPTWGTGVGTEAFF. As DNA, the CDR3 is TGCGCCAGCAGCCCTACGTGGGGGACAGGGGTGGGCACTGAAGCTTTCTTT. V is TRBV5-1 and J is TRBJ1-1; 10 nucleotides match TRBD1. CDR3 length: 17 amino acids. The V gene's germline CDR1 is SGHRS and CDR2 YFSETQ. V gave up 4 bases and J gave up 4 bases; unmatched junction bases: 13.

The chain uses TRBV9 and TRBJ2-7, with D perhaps matching TRBD2 (6 bases). The CDR3 extends over 14 amino acids. V shed 4 bases and J shed 4 bases, with 15 bases lying between them. The germline CDR1 and CDR2 sequences are SGDLS and YYNGEE. The CDR3 here is CASSTSGGDYEQYF. CDR3 bases: TGTGCCAGCAGCACCAGCGGAGGGGATTACGAGCAGTACTTC.